In this sample, the clone carrying this T cell receptor beta chain is medium-sized. The antigen remains undetermined. The data are from a study of spatial heterogeneity in lung cancer. TCR cDNA molecules were tagged individually, and each one carried a unique molecular identifier. MiXCR, run by TCRdb on the 5' RACE reads, gives a single entry per CDR3 protein. The repertoire holds 1,500 to 2,000 distinct CDR3 sequences, 20% seen once, with about a fifth in the top ten. Broader study findings: Alpha chains reached an estimated coverage of about 7% of tumor T cells, and beta chains about 14%. Mutation tallies in tumors tracked expanded intratumoral alpha and beta TCR counts.

Time point given: sample taken at primary tumor resection. The donors were some 70 patients with non-small cell lung cancer that was early-stage and untreated. Whole RNA from tumor, nontumor lung or frozen PBMC was sequenced unsorted. Germline CDR1 is KGHSY and CDR2 is FQNENV. Deletions cut 0 bases from V and 4 bases from J, with 10 bases between. The length of the CDR3 is 15 residues. The source of this sequence is a male donor with early-stage non-small cell lung cancer. The V and J genes are TRBV16 and TRBJ1-5; no clear D gene. The source material was lung tumor tissue, sampled at surgery. CDR3 bases: TGTGCCAGCAGCCAATCTTTCGAGGGTAATCAGCCCCAGCATTTT. Translated: CASSQSFEGNQPQHF.